These 19 T cell receptor beta chains were all obtained from the same sample, sequenced in a study of CD8 T cells in Susac syndrome. It was with random hexamers that 0.5 to 1 ug RNA was reverse transcribed. TCRdb re-analysed the immunoSEQ multiplex PCR reads in MiXCR, keeping a single row per CDR3 protein. The sample contains about 180,000 distinct CDR3 sequences, 90% to 95% of which appear only once. The sample was CD4+ T cells from PBMCs. The receptors were gathered from a human donor with Susac syndrome.

The V and J genes are TRBV18 and TRBJ1-4; D gene ambiguous. The CDR3 covers 16 residues. Germline CDR1 is KGHSH and CDR2 is LQKENI. The V end lost 1 base, the J end lost 9 bases, and 18 bases lay between the germline ends. DNA for the CDR3: TGTGCCAGCTCACCACGCGCGACGCGTGACGAGCAAAAACTGTTTTTT. Translating it yields CASSPRATRDEQKLFF.

The rearrangement joins TRBV10-3 to TRBJ2-3; 11 bases match TRBD2. The CDR3 totals 17 residues. CDR1 and CDR2 from the germline V gene are ENHRY and SYGVKD. Trimming cost V 6 bases and J 3 bases; bases outside gene matches: 11. The CDR3 sequence is CAIRGETSGVNTDTQYF. The CDR3 DNA reads as TGTGCCATCAGGGGGGAGACTAGCGGGGTTAATACAGATACGCAGTATTTT.

The V call is TRBV7-9, the J call TRBJ1-1, with D tentatively TRBD1 (6 bases). CDR1 is SEHNR and CDR2 is FQNEAQ in the germline V gene (reference sequence). With 1 base removed from V and 1 base from J, the gap between germline ends came to 7 bases. CDR3 length: 14 residues. CDR3 sequence reads: CASSLGTANTEAFF. CDR3 coding DNA: TGTGCCAGCAGCTTAGGGACAGCGAACACTGAAGCTTTCTTT.

V gene TRBV23-1 combines with J gene TRBJ1-5; no clear D. TRBV23-1 is placed among ORFs of uncertain function. There are 16 residues in the CDR3. Trimming cost V 0 bases and J 0 bases, with 9 bases left between them. This chain's CDR3 is CASSQSSPNSNQPQHF. The CDR3, as DNA: TGCGCCAGCAGTCAATCATCGCCTAATAGCAATCAGCCCCAGCATTTT.

In this sample, this clonotype turned up once. This rearrangement joins TRBV28 to TRBJ1-1, with D maybe TRBD1 (5 bases). V was shortened by 6 bases and J by 2 bases, with 10 bases between the two germline ends. The CDR3 consists of 13 residues. Per germline, CDR1 MDHEN and CDR2 SYDVKM. CDR3 nucleotide sequence: TGTGCCAGCAGGATACAGGAAAACACTGAAGCTTTCTTT. This translates into CASRIQENTEAFF.

The chain's CDR3 is CASSAGTGSNEQFF. CDR3 DNA: TGTGCCAGCTCTGCCGGGACAGGGAGCAATGAGCAGTTCTTC. This chain uses TRBV18 with TRBJ2-1; 9 bases map to TRBD1. The CDR3 is made up of 14 amino acids. Unmatched junction bases numbered 6, after V lost 6 bases and J lost 6 bases. Germline V gene data show CDR1 as KGHSH and CDR2 as LQKENI.

The rearrangement joins TRBV4-3 to TRBJ2-5; 7 nucleotides agree with TRBD2. After removal of 3 bases from V and 1 base from J, the junction contained 8 bases not matched to a gene. Per the germline V gene, CDR1 is LGHNA and CDR2 is YSLEER. This CDR3 is built from 16 residues. Written as DNA, the CDR3 is TGCGCCAGCAGCCAGGAGCCTCCTAGCGGCCAAGAGACCCAGTACTTC. The encoded protein is CASSQEPPSGQETQYF.

The gene calls are TRBV25-1 and TRBJ2-5; D is undetermined. Germline V gives CDR1 MGHDK, CDR2 SYGVNS. V dropped 3 bases and J dropped 6 bases, with 23 bases sitting between them. This CDR3 is 17 amino acids long. The CDR3 region is CASSDPHPVQSVKTQYF. Here the CDR3 DNA reads TGTGCCAGCAGTGATCCCCATCCGGTCCAATCGGTAAAGACCCAGTACTTC.

The J gene is TRBJ2-1, the V gene TRBV27; D tentatively reads TRBD1 or TRBD2 (6 bases each). Between the trimmed V and J ends, which lost 5 bases and 7 bases, there was a span of 18 bases. Germline V lookup: CDR1 MNHEY, CDR2 SMNVEV (reference sequence). The CDR3 totals 15 residues. DNA for the CDR3: TGTGCCAGCAGTACCTCATGGGGGGCGATGAATGAGCAGTTCTTC. Its protein is CASSTSWGAMNEQFF.

The chain recombines TRBV5-4 with TRBJ1-2; D is unresolved. Germline CDR1 SGHNT, CDR2 YYREEE (reference sequence). Between the trimmed V and J ends, which lost 4 bases and 0 bases, there was a span of 13 bases. The CDR3 sequence is 15 residues long. Here the CDR3 reads CASSPRGGANYGYTF. The DNA for the CDR3 is TGTGCCAGCAGCCCCCGTGGCGGAGCTAACTATGGCTACACCTTC. Filled out from reference TRBV5-4 and TRBJ1-2, the complete variable domain reads ETGVTQSPTHLIKTRGQQVTLRCSSQSGHNTVSWYQQALGQGPQFIFQYYREEENGRGNFPPRFSGLQFPNYSSELNVNALELDDSALYLCASSPRGGANYGYTFGSGTRLTVV.

The chain recombines TRBV15 with TRBJ1-3, with no clear D. This CDR3 is 16 amino acids long. Germline V gene sequence: CDR1 LNHNV, CDR2 YYDKDF (reference sequence). The ends were cut back, 0 bases at V and 0 bases at J, with 9 bases in the middle. The CDR3 nucleotides read TGTGCCACCAGCAGAGATCCCCCCGACTCTGGAAACACCATATATTTT. It codes for CATSRDPPDSGNTIYF.

A single count supports this clonotype. The chain has TRBV5-1 and TRBJ1-1; D is ambiguous. The germline gives CDR1 SGHRS, CDR2 YFSETQ. V dropped 9 bases and J dropped 0 bases, with 12 bases sitting between them. The CDR3 runs to 13 residues. CDR3 amino acids: CATADAVNTEAFF. The DNA for the CDR3 is TGCGCCACTGCGGACGCAGTGAACACTGAAGCTTTCTTT.

The genes are TRBV19 and TRBJ2-5, with D possibly being TRBD2 (5 bases). The CDR3 totals 13 residues. CDR1 and CDR2 (germline): LNHDA, SQIVND (reference sequence). Between the trimmed V and J ends, which lost 7 bases and 4 bases, there was a span of 13 bases. The CDR3 loop is CASNSGRGETQYF. CDR3 nucleotides: TGTGCCAGTAACTCCGGCCGGGGAGAGACCCAGTACTTC.

This clonotype was seen a handful of times. The chain links TRBV5-5 to TRBJ2-1; 7 bases line up with TRBD2. After removal of 5 bases from V and 7 bases from J, the junction contained 9 bases not matched to a gene. The V gene's germline CDR1 is SGHKS and CDR2 YYEKEE (reference sequence). CDR3 length: 14 residues. This chain's CDR3 is CASSLRTSLNEQFF. As DNA, the CDR3 is TGTGCCAGCAGTCTTCGGACTAGTCTGAATGAGCAGTTCTTC.

The chain combines TRBV29-1 with TRBJ1-1, with 9 bases identical to TRBD1. The V gene's germline CDR1 is SQVTM and CDR2 ANQGSEA. V shed 5 bases and J 5 bases; nucleotides not matched to a gene: 6. The CDR3 totals 13 residues. The CDR3: CSVMDRGWTEAFF. The CDR3 nucleotides are TGCAGCGTTATGGACAGGGGCTGGACTGAAGCTTTCTTT. Based on the CDR3 plus reference TRBV29-1 and TRBJ1-1, the full variable domain is SAVISQKPSRDICQRGTSLTIQCQVDSQVTMMFWYRQQPGQSLTLIATANQGSEATYESGFVIDKFPISRPNLTFSTLTVSNMSPEDSSIYLCSVMDRGWTEAFFGQGTRLTVV.

The CDR3 loop is CSARTNPRGWGNQPQHF. DNA of the CDR3: TGCAGTGCTAGAACTAATCCCAGGGGATGGGGCAATCAGCCCCAGCATTTT. The genes are TRBV20-1 and TRBJ1-5, with D possibly being TRBD1 (6 bases). Germline V gene sequence: CDR1 DFQATT, CDR2 SNEGSKA (reference sequence). Deletions cut 2 bases from V and 2 bases from J, with 19 bases between. The CDR3 loop spans 17 amino acids.

The chain joins TRBV5-1 to TRBJ1-1; a weak D match, TRBD1 (6 bases). Germline V lookup: CDR1 SGHRS, CDR2 YFSETQ. Trimming pared 4 bases from V and 11 bases from J, leaving 21 bases between. There are 14 residues in the CDR3. The CDR3 loop is CASSPKRDNLVAFF. CDR3 nucleotide sequence: TGCGCCAGCAGCCCAAAGAGGGACAACCTCGTGGCTTTCTTT. Combining the CDR3 with reference TRBV5-1 and TRBJ1-1 gives the whole variable domain KAGVTQTPRYLIKTRGQQVTLSCSPISGHRSVSWYQQTPGQGLQFLFEYFSETQRNKGNFPGRFSGRQFSNSRSEMNVSTLELGDSALYLCASSPKRDNLVAFFGQGTRLTVV.

The rearrangement links TRBV24-1 to TRBJ2-5, with TRBD2 as a possible D gene (7 bases). The germline CDR1 and CDR2 sequences are KGHDR and SFDVKD. The CDR3 is made up of 16 amino acids. The V end was cut by 3 bases, the J end by 5 bases, with 18 bases between. CDR3 amino acids: CATSDEKGGAIETQYF. As DNA, the CDR3 is TGTGCCACCAGTGATGAAAAGGGGGGGGCCATCGAGACCCAGTACTTC.

The chain couples TRBV7-9 to TRBJ1-4; D may be TRBD1 (6 bases). V dropped 4 bases and J dropped 3 bases, with 15 bases sitting between them. This CDR3 spans 16 amino acids. CDR1 is SEHNR, CDR2 FQNEAQ, per germline (reference sequence). The CDR3 DNA is TGTGCCAGCAGCTCCCAGGGGCTTGTTCCTAATGAAAAACTGTTTTTT. Translating gives CASSSQGLVPNEKLFF.